This passage covers 8 T cell receptor beta chains from one sample sequenced in a study of T cell responses to AZD1222 COVID-19 vaccine. Assay used: immunoSEQ multiplex PCR; TCRdb lists only in-frame clones, some missing. This sample has more than 90,000 clones, with around 90% found just once. The sample in question was peripheral blood, obtained 28 days after the second AZD1222 dose. All receptors derive from an adult who received the AZD1222 COVID-19 vaccine.

This rearrangement joins TRBV4-3 to TRBJ1-3, with TRBD1 matching over 9 bases. CDR1 LGHNA and CDR2 YSLEER come from the germline V gene. This CDR3 has 16 residues. Trimming at V came to 4 bases and at J to 2 bases, leaving 6 bases not matched to a gene. The CDR3 protein is CASSPKRQGAGNTIYF. The CDR3 nucleotides are TGCGCCAGCAGCCCAAAGCGACAGGGGGCTGGAAACACCATATATTTT.

The gene calls are TRBV5-4 and TRBJ2-7, with D perhaps assigned TRBD1 or TRBD2 (5 bases each). The germline CDR1 and CDR2 sequences are SGHNT and YYREEE (reference sequence). CDR3 length: 15 amino acids. The V and J ends lost 1 base and 7 bases respectively, with 18 bases between them. CDR3 loop: CASSLFPLVWGEQYF. The CDR3 region has the DNA TGTGCCAGCAGCTTGTTCCCGCTAGTTTGGGGGGAGCAGTACTTC.

J is TRBJ2-5 and V is TRBV2; 11 positions agree with TRBD2. J gave up 4 bases and V 5 bases, and 3 bases lay outside the gene matches. CDR1 SNHLY and CDR2 FYNNEI come from the germline V gene. This CDR3 comprises 14 residues. This chain's CDR3 is CASSKTSGVETQYF. In DNA, the CDR3 is TGTGCCAGCAGTAAGACTAGCGGGGTAGAGACCCAGTACTTC.

This clone was detected once. This chain joins TRBV3-1 (or the pseudogene TRBV3-2) and TRBJ2-5; no clear D gene. The length of the CDR3 is 14 residues. The V gene lost 2 bases and the J gene lost 5 bases, with 12 bases spanning the gap. CDR1 is LGHDT and CDR2 is YNNKEL in the germline V gene (reference sequence). CDR3: CASSQTPLGETQYF. CDR3 DNA sequence: TGTGCCAGCAGCCAAACCCCTTTAGGGGAGACCCAGTACTTC.

This clone occurred a few times. This chain's CDR3 is CASSTDRVQETQYF. The CDR3 DNA is TGCGCCAGCAGCACGGACAGGGTCCAAGAGACCCAGTACTTC. J is TRBJ2-5 and V is TRBV5-1; 8 bases are shared with TRBD1. The J segment lost 1 base and the V segment lost 4 bases, leaving 3 bases of the junction unmatched. CDR3 length: 14 residues. Germline CDR1 reads SGHRS; CDR2 reads YFSETQ. The variable domain in full, with the rest retrieved from reference TRBV5-1 and TRBJ2-5, is KAGVTQTPRYLIKTRGQQVTLSCSPISGHRSVSWYQQTPGQGLQFLFEYFSETQRNKGNFPGRFSGRQFSNSRSEMNVSTLELGDSALYLCASSTDRVQETQYFGPGTRLLVL.

The rearrangement links TRBV11-2 to TRBJ1-5; D is ambiguous. The length of the CDR3 is 14 residues. Looked up from germline, CDR1 is SGHAT and CDR2 is FQNNGV. V lost 1 base to trimming and J lost 7 bases, with 11 bases between them. CDR3 in amino acids: CASSLGFSRQPQHF. The CDR3 bases are TGTGCCAGCAGCTTAGGGTTCAGTCGCCAGCCCCAGCATTTT. Full variable domain (remainder filled in from reference TRBV11-2 and TRBJ1-5): EAGVAQSPRYKIIEKRQSVAFWCNPISGHATLYWYQQILGQGPKLLIQFQNNGVVDDSQLPKDRFSAERLKGVDSTLKIQPAKLEDSAVYLCASSLGFSRQPQHFGDGTRLSIL.

This chain connects TRBV7-3 to TRBJ2-3; D not certain. The CDR3 runs 15 residues. The germline V and J ends were trimmed by 0 bases and 2 bases, with 9 bases remaining between them. Germline CDR1 SGHTA, CDR2 FQGTGA. CDR3 amino acids: CASSLTIGYTDTQYF. As DNA, the CDR3 is TGTGCCAGCAGCTTAACTATCGGATACACAGATACGCAGTATTTT.

V is TRBV4-3 and J is TRBJ1-2, with D possibly matching TRBD1 (5 bases). In germline, CDR1 is LGHNA, CDR2 YSLEER. CDR3 length: 13 residues. The V end was cut by 0 bases, the J end by 7 bases, with 9 bases between. Here the CDR3 reads CASSQDRGGGYTF. CDR3 DNA: TGCGCCAGCAGCCAAGATAGGGGAGGTGGCTACACCTTC.